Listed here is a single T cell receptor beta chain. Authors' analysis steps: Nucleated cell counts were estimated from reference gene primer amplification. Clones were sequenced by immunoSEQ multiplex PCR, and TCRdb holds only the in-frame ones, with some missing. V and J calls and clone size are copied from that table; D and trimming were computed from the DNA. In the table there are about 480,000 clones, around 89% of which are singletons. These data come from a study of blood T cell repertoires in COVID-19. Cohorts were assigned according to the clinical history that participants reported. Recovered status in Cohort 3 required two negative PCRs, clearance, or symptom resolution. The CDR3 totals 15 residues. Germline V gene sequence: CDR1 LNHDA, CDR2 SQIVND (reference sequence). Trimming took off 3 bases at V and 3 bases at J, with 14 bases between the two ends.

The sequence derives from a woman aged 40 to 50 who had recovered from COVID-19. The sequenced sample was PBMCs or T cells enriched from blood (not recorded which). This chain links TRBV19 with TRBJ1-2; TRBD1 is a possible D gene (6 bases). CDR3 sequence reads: CASSMGTKVDYGYTF. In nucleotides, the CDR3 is TGTGCCAGTAGTATGGGGACAAAGGTGGACTATGGCTACACCTTC. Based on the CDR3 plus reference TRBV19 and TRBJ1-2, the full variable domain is DGGITQSPKYLFRKEGQNVTLSCEQNLNHDAMYWYRQDPGQGLRLIYYSQIVNDFQKGDIAEGYSVSREKKESFPLTVTSAQKNPTAFYLCASSMGTKVDYGYTFGSGTRLTVV.